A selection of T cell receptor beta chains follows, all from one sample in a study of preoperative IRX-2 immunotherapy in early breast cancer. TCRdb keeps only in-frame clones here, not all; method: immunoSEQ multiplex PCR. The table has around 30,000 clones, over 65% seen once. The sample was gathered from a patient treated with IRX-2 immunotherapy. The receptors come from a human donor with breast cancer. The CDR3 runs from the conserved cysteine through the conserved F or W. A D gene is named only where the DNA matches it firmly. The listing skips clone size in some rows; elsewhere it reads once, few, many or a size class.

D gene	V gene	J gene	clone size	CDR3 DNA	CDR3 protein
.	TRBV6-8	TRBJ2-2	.	TGTGCCAGCAGAGTGCAGAGACAGAACACCGGGGAGCTGTTTTTT	CASRVQRQNTGELFF
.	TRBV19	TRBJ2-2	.	TGTGCCAGTACGGACGTAAACACCGGGGAGCTGTTTTTT	CASTDVNTGELFF
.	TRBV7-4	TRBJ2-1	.	TGTGCCAGCAGCTTGGCGATAGCTTCCTACAATGAGCAGTTCTTC	CASSLAIASYNEQFF
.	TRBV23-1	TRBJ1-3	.	TGCGCCAGCAGCCCACCCACAGGTGCTGGAAACACCATATATTTT	CASSPPTGAGNTIYF
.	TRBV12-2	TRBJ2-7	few	TGTGCAAGTCGCTTAGGTCGACTAGCGGGAACCAAGCTCGAGCAGTACTTC	CASRLGRLAGTKLEQYF
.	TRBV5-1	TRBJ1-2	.	TGCGCCAGCAGCTTGGGGTGGCGGGCTAACTATGGCTACACCTTC	CASSLGWRANYGYTF
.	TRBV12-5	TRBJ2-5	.	TGTGCTAGTGGTCCGGGGACGCCGCAAGAGACCCAGTACTTC	CASGPGTPQETQYF
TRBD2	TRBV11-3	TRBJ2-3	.	TGTGCCAGCAGCTTCGGACTAGCGGGAGTTTCTACAGATACGCAGTATTTT	CASSFGLAGVSTDTQYF
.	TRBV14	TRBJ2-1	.	TGTGCCAGCAGCCAAATCTGGGAGTCCTACAATGAGCAGTTCTTC	CASSQIWESYNEQFF
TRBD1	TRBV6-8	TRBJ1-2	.	TGTGCCAGCAGTTACGGGACAGGGGGATTGCCTTCCTCTGGCTACACCTTC	CASSYGTGGLPSSGYTF
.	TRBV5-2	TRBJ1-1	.	TGTGCCAGCAGCAAGGACAGGGTGGGCGCTGAAGCTTTCTTT	CASSKDRVGAEAFF
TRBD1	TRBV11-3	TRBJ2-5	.	TGTGCCAGCAGCCAGGGGGGACAGGGGGCCCCAGAGACCCAGTACTTC	CASSQGGQGAPETQYF
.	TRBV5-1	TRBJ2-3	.	TGCGCCAGCAGCTTGGAGGGACACTACACAGATACGCAGTATTTT	CASSLEGHYTDTQYF
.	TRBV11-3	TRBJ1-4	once	TGTGCCAGCAGACGGGACACTGGCGGTGAAAAACTGTTTTTT	CASRRDTGGEKLFF
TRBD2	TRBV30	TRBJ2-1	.	TGTGCCTGGAGTAGCCTAGCGGGAATGGGATATGAGCAGTTCTTC	CAWSSLAGMGYEQFF
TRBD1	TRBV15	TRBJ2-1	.	TGTGCCACCAGCAGGGGGGGACAGGGTCTCGATGAGCAGTTCTTC	CATSRGGQGLDEQFF
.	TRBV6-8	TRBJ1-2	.	TGTGCCAGCAATCCTACAACGGAAACAAGCCCCAACTATGGCTACACCTTC	CASNPTTETSPNYGYTF
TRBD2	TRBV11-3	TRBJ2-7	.	TGTGCCAGCAGCCCATCTGTGGGGGGAGGGATGGGTTCCTACGAGCAGTACTTC	CASSPSVGGGMGSYEQYF